This TCR beta chain was observed in a study of blood T cell repertoires in COVID-19. The V gene's germline CDR1 is SGHRS and CDR2 YFSETQ. Trimming removed 0 bases from V and 6 bases from J, with 12 bases in between. This CDR3 contains 14 residues. Enrolled through a virtual design, the participants were between roughly 18 and 90 years of age and came from some 25 US areas. Which cohort a participant joined came from the clinical history participants gave. Recovery meant two consecutive negative NP/OP PCR tests, professional clearance, or resolved symptoms. This clone has more than one count but fewer than ten. Authors' processing steps: Amplifying reference gene primers gave estimates of nucleated cell counts. Sequencing used immunoSEQ multiplex PCR; TCRdb keeps in-frame clones, though not all of them. The D gene and trimming were derived from the DNA, and the V and J assignments and clone size from that table. The sample has about 300,000 clones, around 84% seen once.

The TCR sequence derives from a woman aged 45-59 years who had recovered from COVID-19. This sequence joins TRBV5-1 and TRBJ1-2; D is unclear. The sequenced sample consisted of PBMCs or T cells enriched from blood (not recorded which). In DNA, the CDR3 is TGCGCCAGCAGCTTGGGCATGGGGAGGGATGGCTACACCTTC. Its translation: CASSLGMGRDGYTF.